The present T cell receptor (beta chain) was sequenced within a study of vaccination and CD4 T cells after COVID-19. Study-wide context: SARS-CoV-2 positivity in convalescent patients was established by nasal swab PCR; eight or nine had mild and one severe disease. As a positive control, some control cultures were given a CEFX pool, while others were given an HIV-1 Nef pool or no peptide. Study-wide points: A nonsignificant rise from approximately 21 to 38 was seen in the median number of SARS-CoV-2-reactive clonotypes. The cohort comprised relatively few convalescent patients, and no early post-infection timepoints were analyzed.

The CDR3 extends over 15 amino acids. Germline V gives CDR1 SGHRS, CDR2 YFSETQ. V dropped 4 bases and J dropped 6 bases, with 19 bases sitting between them. Scientists ran DNA taken from cultured CD4+ T cells through the Oncomine TCR Beta short-read assay for sequencing. TCRdb passed the PCR reads through MiXCR, listing each CDR3 protein once. The sample has 20,000 to 25,000 distinct CDR3 sequences, 50% seen once. A word on this clonotype: Its cognate antigen is unknown.

Sample treatment: roughly 11-day PBMC culture with coronavirus spike peptide pools or control peptides (ViraFEST assay). The sequence was collected from a human donor who had recovered from COVID-19. This chain uses TRBV5-1 with TRBJ1-1; D gene unclear. The sample was CD4+ T cells from blood, cultured in vitro. The CDR3 DNA sequence: TGCGCCAGCAGCCTGAATAGTCCCTTTTGGGCTGAAGCTTTCTTT. Protein sequence: CASSLNSPFWAEAFF. Looking up the rest from reference TRBV5-1 and TRBJ1-1 gives the full variable domain: KAGVTQTPRYLIKTRGQQVTLSCSPISGHRSVSWYQQTPGQGLQFLFEYFSETQRNKGNFPGRFSGRQFSNSRSEMNVSTLELGDSALYLCASSLNSPFWAEAFFGQGTRLTVV.